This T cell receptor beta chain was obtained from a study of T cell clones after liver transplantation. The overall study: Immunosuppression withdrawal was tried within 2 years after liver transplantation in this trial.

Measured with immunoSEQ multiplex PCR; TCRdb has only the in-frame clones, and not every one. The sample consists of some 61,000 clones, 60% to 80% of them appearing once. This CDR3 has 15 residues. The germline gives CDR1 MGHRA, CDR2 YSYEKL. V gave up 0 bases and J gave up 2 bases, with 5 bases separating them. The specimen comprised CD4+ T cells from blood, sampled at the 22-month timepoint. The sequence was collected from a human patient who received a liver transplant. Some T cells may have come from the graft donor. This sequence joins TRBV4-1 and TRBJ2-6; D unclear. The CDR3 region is CASSQDSAGANVLTF. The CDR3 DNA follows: TGCGCCAGCAGCCAAGATTCGGCTGGGGCCAACGTCCTGACTTTC.